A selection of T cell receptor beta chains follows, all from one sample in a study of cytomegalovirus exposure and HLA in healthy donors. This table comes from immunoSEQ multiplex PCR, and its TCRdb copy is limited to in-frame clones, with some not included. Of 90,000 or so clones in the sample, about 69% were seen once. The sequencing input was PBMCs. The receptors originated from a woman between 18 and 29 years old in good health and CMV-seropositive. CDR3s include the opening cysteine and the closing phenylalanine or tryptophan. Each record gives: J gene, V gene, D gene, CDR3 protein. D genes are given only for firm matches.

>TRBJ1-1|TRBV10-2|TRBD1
CASRPGQQHTEAFF
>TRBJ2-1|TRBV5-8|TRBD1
CASSLDVTGYYNEQFF
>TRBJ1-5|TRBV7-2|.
CASSLGQFNQPQHF
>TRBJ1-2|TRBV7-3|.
CASSLAPGLDGYTF
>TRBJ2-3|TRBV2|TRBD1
CASSTDGTGISDTQYF
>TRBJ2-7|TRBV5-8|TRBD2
CASSRTSGTDEQYF
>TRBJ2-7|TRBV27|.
CASSFGGSSYEQYF
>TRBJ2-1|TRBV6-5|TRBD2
CASTIRLAGAYEQFF
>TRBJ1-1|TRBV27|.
CASSLGGGTPAFF
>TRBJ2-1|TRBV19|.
CASSRGPGQFF
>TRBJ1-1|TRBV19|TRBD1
CASSPGTGKANTEAFF
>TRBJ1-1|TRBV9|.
CASSVTLSDTEAFF
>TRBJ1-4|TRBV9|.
CASSVEARGNEKLFF
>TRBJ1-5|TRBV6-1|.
CASSESTVPYSNQPQHF
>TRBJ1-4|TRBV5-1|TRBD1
CASSFWTGSGEKLFF
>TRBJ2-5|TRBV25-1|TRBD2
CASNGDVAGQETQYF
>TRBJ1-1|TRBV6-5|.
CASKTVNTEAFF
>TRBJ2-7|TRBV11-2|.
CASSEVGAGYEQYF
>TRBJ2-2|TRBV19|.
CASSVGGVANTGELFF
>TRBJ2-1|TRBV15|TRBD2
CATSSLSVLGEGSSYNEQFF
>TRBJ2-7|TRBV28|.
CASSLSTGWVYF
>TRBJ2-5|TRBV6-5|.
CASSYPEETQYF
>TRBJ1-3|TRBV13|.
CASSDGRRNGNTIYF
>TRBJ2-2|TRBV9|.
CASSGSGALTGELFF
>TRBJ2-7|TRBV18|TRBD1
CASSPLSVSLGQETYEQYF
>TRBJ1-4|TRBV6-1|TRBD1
CASSEQTGAGEKLFF
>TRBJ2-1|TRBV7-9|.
CASSPTIRTEQFF
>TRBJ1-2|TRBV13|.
CASSLYGDNYGYTF
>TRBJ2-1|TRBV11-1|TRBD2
CASSPRTRLSRDEQFF
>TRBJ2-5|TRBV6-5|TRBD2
CASSLGLAGGKETQYF
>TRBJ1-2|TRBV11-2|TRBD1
CASNTGAGYTF
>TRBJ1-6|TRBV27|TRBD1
CASVPFRDRHNSPLHF
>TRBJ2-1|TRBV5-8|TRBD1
CASSLRGTGGSRNEQFF
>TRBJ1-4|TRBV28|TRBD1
CASRARTGYNEKLFF
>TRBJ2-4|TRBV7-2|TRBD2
CASSLAQESGSSSAKNIQYF
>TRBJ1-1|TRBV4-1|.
CASSQEGANTEAFF
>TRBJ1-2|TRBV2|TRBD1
CASSDGQGARGYTF
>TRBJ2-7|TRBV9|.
CASSVATEQAYEQYF
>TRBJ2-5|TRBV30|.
CAWSLGPETQYF
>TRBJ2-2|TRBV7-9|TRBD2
CASSRTSGQNTGELFF
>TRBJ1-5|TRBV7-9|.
CASSLGQGNQHF
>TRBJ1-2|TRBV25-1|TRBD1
CASRTGYGYTF
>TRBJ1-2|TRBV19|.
CASRSALLYGYTF
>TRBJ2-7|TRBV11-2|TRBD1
CASSSAIGTGGDEQYF
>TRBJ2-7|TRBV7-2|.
CASSLAQGTEQYF